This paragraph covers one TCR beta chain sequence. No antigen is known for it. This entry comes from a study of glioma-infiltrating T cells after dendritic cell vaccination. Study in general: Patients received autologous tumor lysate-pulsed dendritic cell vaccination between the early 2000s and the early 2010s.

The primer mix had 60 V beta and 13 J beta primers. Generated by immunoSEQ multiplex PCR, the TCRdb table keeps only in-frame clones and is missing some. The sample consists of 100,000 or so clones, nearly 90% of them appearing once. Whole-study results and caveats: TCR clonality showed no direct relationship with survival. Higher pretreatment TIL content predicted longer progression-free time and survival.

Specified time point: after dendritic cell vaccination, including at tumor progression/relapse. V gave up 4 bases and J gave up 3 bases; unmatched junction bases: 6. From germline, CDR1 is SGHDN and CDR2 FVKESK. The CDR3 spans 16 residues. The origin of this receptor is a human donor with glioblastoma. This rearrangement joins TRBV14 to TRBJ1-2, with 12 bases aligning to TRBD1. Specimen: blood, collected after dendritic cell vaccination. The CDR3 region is CASSLGQGANDYGYTF. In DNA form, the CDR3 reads TGTGCCAGCAGCCTGGGACAGGGGGCGAATGACTATGGCTACACCTTC.